The 25 T cell receptor beta chains below all came from one sample that was sequenced in a study of blood T cell repertoires in COVID-19. Assay used: immunoSEQ multiplex PCR; TCRdb lists only in-frame clones, some missing. The table shows around 82,000 clones, with approximately 90% occurring only once. The material sequenced was peripheral blood. The receptors come from a human donor in a cohort sampled during active COVID-19.

V gene TRBV2 combines with J gene TRBJ2-7; 9 positions agree with TRBD1. After removal of 5 bases from V and 5 bases from J, the junction contained 4 bases not matched to a gene. The CDR3 consists of 13 residues. CDR1 SNHLY and CDR2 FYNNEI come from the germline V gene. The CDR3 here is CASSTRDRDEQYF. The CDR3 DNA follows: TGTGCCAGCAGTACCCGGGACAGGGACGAGCAGTACTTC.

The DNA for the CDR3 is TGTGCCAGCAGACCAACGGTTAGCGGGGGGGTTGGTACCCAGTACTTC. It is translated as CASRPTVSGGVGTQYF. This rearrangement joins TRBV6-6 to TRBJ2-5; 11 bases agree with TRBD2. This CDR3 contains 16 residues. The V gene's germline CDR1 is MNHNY and CDR2 SVGAGI (reference sequence). V was clipped by 6 bases and J by 8 bases; unmatched bases: 14.

The V and J genes are TRBV7-9 and TRBJ1-4; possibly TRBD1 for D (6 bases). V lost 5 bases and J 8 bases, leaving 24 bases between the germline ends. In germline, CDR1 is SEHNR, CDR2 FQNEAQ (reference sequence). CDR3 length: 17 residues. CDR3 DNA sequence: TGTGCCAGCAGCGCCAGTACCACAGGGTTGAGGCTAGAAAAACTGTTTTTT. Translated: CASSASTTGLRLEKLFF. The full variable domain, with the rest looked up from reference TRBV7-9 and TRBJ1-4, is DTGVSQNPRHKITKRGQNVTFRCDPISEHNRLYWYRQTLGQGPEFLTYFQNEAQLEKSRLLSDRFSAERPKGSFSTLEIQRTEQGDSAMYLCASSASTTGLRLEKLFFGSGTQLSVL.

As concerns this clone: The same CDR3 arises from other DNA sequences in this sample as well. The J gene is TRBJ1-2, the V gene TRBV20-1; maybe TRBD1 (5 bases). Germline CDR1 and CDR2: DFQATT and SNEGSKA (reference sequence). Trimming took off 3 bases at V and 5 bases at J, with 10 bases between the two ends. There are 12 residues in the CDR3. The CDR3 nucleotides are TGCAGTGCTAGTGGGACGGGGTATGGCTACACCTTC. Protein sequence: CSASGTGYGYTF.

V is TRBV5-1 and J is TRBJ2-6; 12 bases line up with TRBD1. After removal of 4 bases from V and 2 bases from J, the junction contained 7 bases not matched to a gene. The germline CDR1 and CDR2 sequences are SGHRS and YFSETQ. The CDR3 extends over 18 amino acids. In DNA form, the CDR3 reads TGCGCCAGCAGCCATAGGGACAGGGGGCCCGCTGGGGCCAACGTCCTGACTTTC. Translated, it gives CASSHRDRGPAGANVLTF.

With regard to this clone: Other DNA sequences of this sample code for an identical CDR3. This chain uses TRBV6-2 or TRBV6-3 with TRBJ1-4; 9 positions match TRBD1. V dropped 5 bases and J dropped 7; count of bases not matched to a gene: 5. The CDR3 runs to 14 residues. Germline assignment: CDR1 MNHEY and CDR2 SVGEGT. The CDR3 nucleotides read TGTGCCAGCAGTCCGGACAGGGGAGGTGAAAAACTGTTTTTT. Amino acid sequence: CASSPDRGGEKLFF.

The chain combines TRBV6-6 with TRBJ1-2; D uncertain. The CDR3 loop spans 16 amino acids. V lost 0 bases to trimming and J lost 2 bases, with 13 bases between them. Germline assignment: CDR1 MNHNY and CDR2 SVGAGI (reference sequence). The CDR3 bases are TGTGCCAGCAGTTACTCTGGGCTCGCATCAAACTATGGCTACACCTTC. It codes for CASSYSGLASNYGYTF.

J is TRBJ1-1 and V is TRBV5-6, with TRBD1 matching 7 bases. The CDR3 contains 14 residues. The trim removed 5 bases at V and 4 bases at J, leaving 8 bases unmatched. Germline CDR1 is SGHDT and CDR2 is YYEEEE. The CDR3 DNA sequence: TGTGCCAGCAGTCGACCCCCAGGGGGCACTGAAGCTTTCTTT. Protein sequence: CASSRPPGGTEAFF.

The CDR3 loop is CSVESARVNTEAFF. The CDR3 DNA reads TGCAGCGTTGAATCCGCCAGGGTGAACACTGAAGCTTTCTTT. The rearrangement links TRBV29-1 to TRBJ1-1; tentatively, D is TRBD1 (5 bases). This CDR3 has 14 residues. V lost 2 bases and J lost 0, with 10 bases in between. In germline, CDR1 is SQVTM, CDR2 ANQGSEA.

V usage is TRBV6-5 and J usage is TRBJ2-1; TRBD1 matches at 11 bases. Trimming took 4 bases from V and 4 from J; bases not matched to a gene: 3. Germline V gives CDR1 MNHEY, CDR2 SVGAGI. CDR3 size: 15 residues. The CDR3 region is CASSSGQGAYNEQFF. The CDR3 DNA follows: TGTGCCAGCAGTTCAGGACAGGGGGCTTACAATGAGCAGTTCTTC.

This chain links TRBV3-1 (or the pseudogene TRBV3-2) with TRBJ1-5; a weak D match, TRBD1 (6 bases). The ends were cut back, 2 bases at V and 6 bases at J, with 8 bases in the middle. This CDR3 region has 13 residues. Germline values: CDR1 LGHDT, CDR2 YNNKEL (reference sequence). CDR3 residues: CASSQQGIQPQHF. The CDR3 DNA reads as TGTGCCAGCAGCCAACAGGGGATTCAGCCCCAGCATTTT.

This clone was recorded once. The chain joins TRBV11-1 to TRBJ2-5; 10 positions match TRBD2. CDR3 length: 15 amino acids. With 3 bases clipped from V and 4 bases from J, the junction kept 5 bases outside the gene matches. Germline values: CDR1 SGHAT, CDR2 FQDESV (reference sequence). The CDR3 protein is CASSLQRGGLETQYF. The CDR3 DNA follows: TGTGCCAGCAGCTTGCAGCGGGGGGGCCTAGAGACCCAGTACTTC.

About this clone itself: The junction and the germline gene differ at one end; a read error may be behind it. The rearrangement uses TRBV5-4 and TRBJ2-7, with D possibly TRBD2 on 5 matching bases. This CDR3 has 17 residues. CDR1 is SGHNT and CDR2 is YYREEE in the germline V gene (reference sequence). CDR3 DNA sequence: TGTGCCAGCACCTTAAGGAGCGGAAACTTTCGCTCCTTCGAGCAGTACTTC. As protein: CASTLRSGNFRSFEQYF.

The rearrangement links TRBV12-3 or TRBV12-4 to TRBJ1-1; D might be TRBD1 (5 bases). CDR3 size: 13 residues. Trimming left V 8 bases short and J 7 bases short, with 17 bases between. CDR3 DNA: TGTGCCAGCCTGGGGCTTAGTTGGGATGAAGCTTTCTTT. Its translation: CASLGLSWDEAFF.

This rearrangement joins TRBV21-1 to TRBJ2-5; the listed D gene, TRBD2, was not tested against the DNA. TRBV21-1 is assigned pseudogene status. This CDR3 has 17 residues. Here the CDR3 reads CASSKARTSGVKETQYF. The CDR3 coding sequence is TGTGCCAGCAGCAAAGCCAGGACTAGCGGGGTAAAAGAGACCCAGTACTTC.

This chain uses TRBV27 with TRBJ2-3; D is unresolved. This CDR3 has 15 amino acids. Trimming took 3 bases from V and 6 from J, leaving 16 bases between them. Looked up from germline, CDR1 is MNHEY and CDR2 is SMNVEV (reference sequence). The CDR3 bases are TGTGCCAGCAGTTTTCAGAACAGATTGGTGGATACGCAGTATTTT. Protein sequence: CASSFQNRLVDTQYF.

The rearrangement links TRBV19 to TRBJ1-1; maybe TRBD1 (6 bases). Trimming removed 1 base from V and 2 bases from J, with 14 bases in between. The CDR3 covers 16 residues. Germline assignment: CDR1 LNHDA and CDR2 SQIVND (reference sequence). CDR3 sequence: CASSIGAGVTNTEAFF. CDR3 DNA: TGTGCCAGTAGTATAGGGGCAGGGGTAACTAACACTGAAGCTTTCTTT.

This chain uses TRBV5-1 with TRBJ2-1; D is perhaps TRBD1 (6 bases). V was pared by 7 bases and J by 1 base, with 18 bases between. This CDR3 is built from 16 residues. Germline loops: CDR1 SGHRS, CDR2 YFSETQ. This CDR3 is CASQSAGTQSYNEQFF. The CDR3 DNA reads TGCGCCAGCCAGTCCGCCGGGACACAATCCTACAATGAGCAGTTCTTC.

The rearrangement uses TRBV24-1 and TRBJ2-2; tentative D call: TRBD1 (6 bases). Trimming took off 4 bases at V and 3 bases at J, with 17 bases between the two ends. CDR3 length: 17 residues. Germline lookup yields CDR1 KGHDR and CDR2 SFDVKD. CDR3 in amino acids: CATSDPTGPRDTGELFF. The CDR3 DNA sequence: TGTGCCACCAGTGACCCAACAGGGCCCCGTGACACCGGGGAGCTGTTTTTT.

The table lists this clone with a few counts. This chain joins TRBV5-1 and TRBJ1-4, with a tentative D call TRBD1 (5 bases). Germline CDR1 reads SGHRS; CDR2 reads YFSETQ. The CDR3 runs 13 residues. Trimming left V 0 bases short and J 11 bases short, with 11 bases between. The CDR3 here is CASSLVSGGKLFF. CDR3 in DNA: TGCGCCAGCAGCTTGGTCAGCGGGGGGAAACTGTTTTTT.

The rearrangement joins TRBV2 to TRBJ2-1, with 14 positions matching TRBD2. V dropped 7 bases and J dropped 4; count of bases not matched to a gene: 6. The length of the CDR3 is 16 residues. The V gene's germline CDR1 is SNHLY and CDR2 FYNNEI. CDR3 DNA: TGTGCCAGCACAGGACTAGCGGGGGGCTTATACAATGAGCAGTTCTTC. It encodes CASTGLAGGLYNEQFF.

V is TRBV5-1 and J is TRBJ1-1; the match to TRBD1 covers 8 bases. From germline, CDR1 is SGHRS and CDR2 YFSETQ. Germline trimming cut 2 bases from V and 5 bases from J; bases unmatched to any gene: 8. The CDR3 totals 15 residues. CDR3 nucleotides: TGCGCCAGCAGCTTCAACCGGACAGGGAGAACTGAAGCTTTCTTT. Its translation: CASSFNRTGRTEAFF.

The gene calls are TRBV5-1 and TRBJ2-7; D is perhaps TRBD1 (6 bases). Germline loops: CDR1 SGHRS, CDR2 YFSETQ. The V and J ends lost 1 base and 5 bases respectively, with 16 bases between them. The CDR3 spans 15 residues. CDR3 amino acids: CASSLRLGARDEQYF. Written as DNA, the CDR3 is TGCGCCAGCAGCTTGCGGCTGGGGGCCCGGGACGAGCAGTACTTC. The full variable domain, in which reference TRBV5-1 and TRBJ2-7 provide the parts outside the CDR3, is KAGVTQTPRYLIKTRGQQVTLSCSPISGHRSVSWYQQTPGQGLQFLFEYFSETQRNKGNFPGRFSGRQFSNSRSEMNVSTLELGDSALYLCASSLRLGARDEQYFGPGTRLTVT.

This clone came up once. The chain has TRBV25-1 and TRBJ1-2; 9 nucleotides line up with TRBD1. CDR1 MGHDK and CDR2 SYGVNS come from the germline V gene. This CDR3 region has 17 residues. The V gene end was trimmed by 6 bases and the J gene end by 0 bases; junction bases not matched to a gene: 11. The CDR3 spells CASRPRQGVFPNYGYTF. CDR3 nucleotides: TGTGCCAGCAGGCCGAGACAGGGGGTATTTCCTAACTATGGCTACACCTTC.

Remarks on this clone: No DNA is shown, since the ends of the CDR3 on it are uncertain; the CDR3 is the one TCRdb lists. CDR3 residues: CASRFGPGETYEQYF. The V and J genes are TRBV27 and TRBJ2-7; the D call TRBD1 from the table was never checked on the DNA. The CDR3 spans 15 amino acids, including both terminal residues. Germline V gene sequence: CDR1 MNHEY, CDR2 SMNVEV (reference sequence).